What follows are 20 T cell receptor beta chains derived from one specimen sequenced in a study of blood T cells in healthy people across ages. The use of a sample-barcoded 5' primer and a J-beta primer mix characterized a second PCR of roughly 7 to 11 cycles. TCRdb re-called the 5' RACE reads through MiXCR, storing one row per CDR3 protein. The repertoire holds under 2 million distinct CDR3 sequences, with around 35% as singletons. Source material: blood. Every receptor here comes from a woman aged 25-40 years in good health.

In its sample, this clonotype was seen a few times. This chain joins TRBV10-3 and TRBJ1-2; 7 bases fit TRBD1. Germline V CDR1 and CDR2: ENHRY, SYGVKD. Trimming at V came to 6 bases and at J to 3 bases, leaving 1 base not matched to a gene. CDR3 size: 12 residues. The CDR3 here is CAISRGDYGYTF. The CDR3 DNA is TGTGCCATCAGCAGGGGGGACTATGGCTACACCTTC.

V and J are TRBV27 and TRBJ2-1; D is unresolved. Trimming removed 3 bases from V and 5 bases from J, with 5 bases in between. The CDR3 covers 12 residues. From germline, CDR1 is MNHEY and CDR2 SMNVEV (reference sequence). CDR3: CASSFGDNEQFF. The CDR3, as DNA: TGTGCCAGCAGTTTTGGAGACAATGAGCAGTTCTTC.

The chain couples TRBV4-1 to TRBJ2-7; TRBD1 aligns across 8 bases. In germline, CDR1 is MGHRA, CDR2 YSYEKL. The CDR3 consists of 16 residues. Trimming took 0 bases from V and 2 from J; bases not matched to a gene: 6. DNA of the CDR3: TGCGCCAGCAGCCAAGATCGTGACAGGGGAACCTACGAGCAGTACTTC. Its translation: CASSQDRDRGTYEQYF.

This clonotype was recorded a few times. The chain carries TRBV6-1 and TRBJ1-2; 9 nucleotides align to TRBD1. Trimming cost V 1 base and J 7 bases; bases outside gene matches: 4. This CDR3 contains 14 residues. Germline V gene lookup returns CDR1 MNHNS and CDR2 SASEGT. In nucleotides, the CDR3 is TGTGCCAGCAGTGAAGGGGACAGGGAACGTGGCTACACCTTC. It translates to CASSEGDRERGYTF.

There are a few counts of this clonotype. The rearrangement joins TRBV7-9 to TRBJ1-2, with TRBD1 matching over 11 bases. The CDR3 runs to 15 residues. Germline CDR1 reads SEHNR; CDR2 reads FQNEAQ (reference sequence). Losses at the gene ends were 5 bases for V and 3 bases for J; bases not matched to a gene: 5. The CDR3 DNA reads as TGTGCCAGCAGCGACGGACAGGGGGCTTACTATGGCTACACCTTC. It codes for CASSDGQGAYYGYTF.

The CDR3 region is CASSQGSISYEQYF. The CDR3 DNA reads as TGTGCCAGCAGCCAAGGATCCATCAGCTACGAGCAGTACTTC. The V gene is TRBV3-1, the J gene TRBJ2-7; D gene uncertain. The CDR3 length is 14 residues. V gave up 1 base and J gave up 3 bases, with 10 bases separating them. The V gene's germline CDR1 is LGHDT and CDR2 YNNKEL (reference sequence).

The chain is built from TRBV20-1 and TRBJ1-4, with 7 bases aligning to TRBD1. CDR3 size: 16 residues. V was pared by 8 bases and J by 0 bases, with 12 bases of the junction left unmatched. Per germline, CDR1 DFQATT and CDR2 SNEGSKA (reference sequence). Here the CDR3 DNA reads TGCAGTCCCCTTTCGACAGGGCAAGCAACTAATGAAAAACTGTTTTTT. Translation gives CSPLSTGQATNEKLFF.

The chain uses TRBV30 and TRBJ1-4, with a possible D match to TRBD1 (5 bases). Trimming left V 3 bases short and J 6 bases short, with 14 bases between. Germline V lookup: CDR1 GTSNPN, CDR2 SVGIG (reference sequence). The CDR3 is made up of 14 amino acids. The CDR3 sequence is CAWSLGGQDEKLFF. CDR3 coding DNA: TGTGCCTGGAGCTTGGGGGGTCAGGATGAAAAACTGTTTTTT.

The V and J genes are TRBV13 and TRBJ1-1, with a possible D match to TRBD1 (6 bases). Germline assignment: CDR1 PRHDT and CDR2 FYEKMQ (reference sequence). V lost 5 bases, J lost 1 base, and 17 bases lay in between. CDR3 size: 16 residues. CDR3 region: CASSDLPGDKNTEAFF. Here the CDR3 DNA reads TGTGCCAGCAGCGATCTCCCCGGGGACAAGAACACTGAAGCTTTCTTT. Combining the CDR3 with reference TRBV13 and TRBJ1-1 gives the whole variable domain AAGVIQSPRHLIKEKRETATLKCYPIPRHDTVYWYQQGPGQDPQFLISFYEKMQSDKGSIPDRFSAQQFSDYHSELNMSSLELGDSALYFCASSDLPGDKNTEAFFGQGTRLTVV.

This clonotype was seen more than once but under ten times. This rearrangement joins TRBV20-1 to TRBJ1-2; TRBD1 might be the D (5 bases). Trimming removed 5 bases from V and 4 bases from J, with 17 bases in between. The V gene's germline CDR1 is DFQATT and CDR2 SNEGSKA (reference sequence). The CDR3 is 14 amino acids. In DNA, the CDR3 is TGCAGTGCTCGACGGGACCTTATGGGCTATGGCTACACCTTC. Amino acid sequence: CSARRDLMGYGYTF.

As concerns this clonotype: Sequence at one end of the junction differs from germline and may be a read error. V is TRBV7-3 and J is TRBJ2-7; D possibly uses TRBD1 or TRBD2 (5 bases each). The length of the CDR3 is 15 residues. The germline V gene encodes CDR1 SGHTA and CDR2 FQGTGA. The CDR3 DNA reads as TGTACCAGCAGCCCCGGAGTCGGGGACCACTACGAGCAGTACTTC. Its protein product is CTSSPGVGDHYEQYF.

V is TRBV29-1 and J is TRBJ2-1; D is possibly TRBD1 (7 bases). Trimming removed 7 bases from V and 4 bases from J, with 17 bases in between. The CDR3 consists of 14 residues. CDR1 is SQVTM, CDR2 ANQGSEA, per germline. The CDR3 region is CSAARGLAYNEQFF. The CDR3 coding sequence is TGCAGCGCCGCAAGGGGGCTAGCGTACAATGAGCAGTTCTTC.

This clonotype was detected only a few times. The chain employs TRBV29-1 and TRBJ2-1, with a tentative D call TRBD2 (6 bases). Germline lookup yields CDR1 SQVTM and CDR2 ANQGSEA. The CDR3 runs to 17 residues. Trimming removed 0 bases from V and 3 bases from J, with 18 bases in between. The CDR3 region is CSVEDHGGVSYYNEQFF. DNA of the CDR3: TGCAGCGTTGAAGATCACGGCGGGGTCTCCTACTACAATGAGCAGTTCTTC.

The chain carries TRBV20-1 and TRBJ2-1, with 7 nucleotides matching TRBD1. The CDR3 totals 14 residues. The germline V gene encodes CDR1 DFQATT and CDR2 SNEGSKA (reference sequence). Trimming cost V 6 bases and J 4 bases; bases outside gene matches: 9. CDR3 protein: CSAPRQGQYNEQFF. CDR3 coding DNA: TGCAGTGCCCCGCGACAGGGACAATACAATGAGCAGTTCTTC.

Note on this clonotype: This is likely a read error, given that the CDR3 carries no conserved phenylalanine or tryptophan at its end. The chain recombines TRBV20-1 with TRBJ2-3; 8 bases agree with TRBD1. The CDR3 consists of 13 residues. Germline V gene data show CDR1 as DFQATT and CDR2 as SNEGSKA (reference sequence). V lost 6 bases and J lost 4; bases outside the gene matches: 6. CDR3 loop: CSAETGAPDTQYL. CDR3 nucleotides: TGCAGTGCCGAGACAGGGGCCCCAGATACGCAGTATTTG.

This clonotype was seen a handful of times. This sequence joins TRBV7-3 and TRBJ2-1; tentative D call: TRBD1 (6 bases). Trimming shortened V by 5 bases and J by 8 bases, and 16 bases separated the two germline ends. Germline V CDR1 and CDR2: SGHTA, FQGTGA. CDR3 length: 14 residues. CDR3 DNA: TGTGCCAGCAGCCTCGGGACACCCTTCCATGAGCAGTTCTTC. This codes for CASSLGTPFHEQFF.

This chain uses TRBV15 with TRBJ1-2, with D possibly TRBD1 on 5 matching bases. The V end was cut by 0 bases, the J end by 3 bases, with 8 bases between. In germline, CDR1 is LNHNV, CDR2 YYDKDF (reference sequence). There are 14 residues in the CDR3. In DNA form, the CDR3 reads TGTGCCACCAGCAGAGACAGGGCCGACTATGGCTACACCTTC. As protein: CATSRDRADYGYTF.

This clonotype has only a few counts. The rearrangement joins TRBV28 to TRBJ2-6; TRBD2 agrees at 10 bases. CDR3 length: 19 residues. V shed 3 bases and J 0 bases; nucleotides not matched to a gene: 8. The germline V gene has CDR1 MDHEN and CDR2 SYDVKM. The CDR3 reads CASSFPGLADSSGANVLTF. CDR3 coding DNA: TGTGCCAGCAGTTTTCCCGGACTAGCGGATAGCTCTGGGGCCAACGTCCTGACTTTC.

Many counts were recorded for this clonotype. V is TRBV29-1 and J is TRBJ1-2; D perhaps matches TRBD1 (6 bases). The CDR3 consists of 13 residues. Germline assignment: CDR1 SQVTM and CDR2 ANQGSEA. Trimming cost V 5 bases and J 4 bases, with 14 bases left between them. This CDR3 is CSVQGTITYGYTF. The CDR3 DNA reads TGCAGCGTTCAGGGGACTATTACCTATGGCTACACCTTC. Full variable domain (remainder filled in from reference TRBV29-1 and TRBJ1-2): SAVISQKPSRDICQRGTSLTIQCQVDSQVTMMFWYRQQPGQSLTLIATANQGSEATYESGFVIDKFPISRPNLTFSTLTVSNMSPEDSSIYLCSVQGTITYGYTFGSGTRLTVV.

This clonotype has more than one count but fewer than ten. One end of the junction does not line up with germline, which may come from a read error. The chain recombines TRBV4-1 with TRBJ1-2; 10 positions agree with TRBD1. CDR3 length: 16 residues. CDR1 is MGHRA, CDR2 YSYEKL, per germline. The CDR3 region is CAGSQPRQGANYGYTF. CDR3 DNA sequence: TGCGCCGGCAGCCAACCCAGACAGGGGGCGAACTATGGCTACACCTTC.